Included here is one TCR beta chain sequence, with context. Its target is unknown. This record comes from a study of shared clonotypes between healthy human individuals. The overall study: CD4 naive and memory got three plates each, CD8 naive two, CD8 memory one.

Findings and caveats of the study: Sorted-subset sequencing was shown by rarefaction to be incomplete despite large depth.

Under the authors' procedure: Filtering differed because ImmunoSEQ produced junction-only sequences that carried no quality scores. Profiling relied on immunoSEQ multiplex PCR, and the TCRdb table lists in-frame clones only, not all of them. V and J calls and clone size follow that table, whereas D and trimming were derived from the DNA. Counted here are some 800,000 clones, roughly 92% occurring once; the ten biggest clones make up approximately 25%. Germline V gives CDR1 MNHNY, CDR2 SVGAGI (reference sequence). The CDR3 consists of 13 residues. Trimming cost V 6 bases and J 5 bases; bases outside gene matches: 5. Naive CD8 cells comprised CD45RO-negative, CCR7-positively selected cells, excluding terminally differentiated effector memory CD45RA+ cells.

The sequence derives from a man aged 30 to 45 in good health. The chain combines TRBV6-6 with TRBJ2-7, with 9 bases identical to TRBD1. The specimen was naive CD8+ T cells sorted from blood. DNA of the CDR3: TGTGCCAGCAGGTGGGGACAGGGCCACGAGCAGTACTTC. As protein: CASRWGQGHEQYF.